The clone carrying this T cell receptor (beta chain) was counted many times. Described time point: patch test 3, about 24 weeks after DPC sensitization. Documented treatment: therapeutic diphenylcyclopropenone sensitization with weekly scalp DPC. TCRdb reprocessed the RACE reads with MiXCR, giving one entry per CDR3 protein. The table includes about 90,000 distinct CDR3 sequences, roughly a tenth detected once. After removal of 3 bases from V and 2 bases from J, the junction contained 6 bases not matched to a gene. The CDR3 runs 14 residues. Looked up from germline, CDR1 is DFQATT and CDR2 is SNEGSKA (reference sequence). These data originate in a study of human T cells and chemical hapten exposure.

This specimen consisted of whole blood, obtained in connection with sensitization to the hapten diphenylcyclopropenone (DPC). V usage is TRBV20-1 and J usage is TRBJ1-1, with 7 bases aligning to TRBD1. The source of this sequence is a young woman with alopecia areata. Some clones in this sample may be carry-over from other donors' samples. In DNA form, the CDR3 reads TGCAGTGCTAGCCGGACAGGAGGCAACACTGAAGCTTTCTTT. Translation gives CSASRTGGNTEAFF.